The rows below give T cell receptor beta chains drawn from one sample of a study of early T cells in non-severe SARS-CoV-2 infection. TCRdb analysed the 5' RACE reads with MiXCR anew, one entry per CDR3 protein. Found here are tens of thousands of distinct CDR3 sequences, 15% to 20% of them singletons; the top ten hold roughly 4.7%. The sample here was whole blood, taken at baseline. Every receptor here comes from an adult who was a healthcare worker with PCR-confirmed SARS-CoV-2 infection or an uninfected control (not recorded which). Both conserved end residues are part of each CDR3. A D gene is named only where the DNA matches it firmly. Clone size is shown for a subset of rows, as once, few, many or a class of expanded clone.

>TRBJ2-1|TRBV7-2|.|few
CASSLVSATRYNEQFF
TGTGCCAGCAGCTTAGTATCAGCGACCCGATACAATGAGCAGTTCTTC
>TRBJ2-3|TRBV7-7|.|many
CASSPDYNTDTQYF
TGTGCCAGCAGCCCGGACTATAACACAGATACGCAGTATTTT
>TRBJ2-3|TRBV12-3/TRBV12-4|TRBD2|.
CASSWYRAGGPDTQYF
TGTGCCAGCAGTTGGTACCGAGCGGGAGGGCCGGATACGCAGTATTTT
>TRBJ2-7|TRBV12-3/TRBV12-4|.|few
CASSKTDTYEQYF
TGTGCCAGCAGTAAGACAGATACCTACGAGCAGTACTTC
>TRBJ2-1|TRBV12-3/TRBV12-4|TRBD2|.
CASSRTSGRKYNEQFF
TGTGCCAGCAGTAGGACTAGCGGTCGTAAGTACAATGAGCAGTTCTTC
>TRBJ2-1|TRBV7-2|.|.
CASSSAYEQFF
TGTGCCAGCAGCTCTGCTTATGAGCAGTTCTTC
>TRBJ1-1|TRBV6-5|TRBD1|few
CASNRGRNTEAFF
TGTGCCAGCAATAGGGGGCGGAACACTGAAGCTTTCTTT
>TRBJ1-2|TRBV15|.|few
CATSRISQGNYGYTF
TGTGCCACCAGCAGGATCAGCCAGGGGAACTATGGCTACACCTTC
>TRBJ2-3|TRBV28|TRBD2|few
CASMIAGGQDTQYF
TGTGCCAGCATGATAGCGGGAGGGCAAGATACGCAGTATTTT
>TRBJ2-7|TRBV6-2/TRBV6-3|.|.
CASSYSPLEQYF
TGTGCCAGCAGTTACTCCCCTCTCGAGCAGTACTTC
>TRBJ1-1|TRBV6-4|.|.
CASRGRGEDGDTEAFF
TGTGCCAGCAGGGGCCGGGGAGAGGACGGAGACACTGAAGCTTTCTTT
>TRBJ2-7|TRBV5-1|.|few
CASSLLAGSGHYEQYF
TGCGCCAGCAGCCTACTAGCTGGGAGTGGGCACTACGAGCAGTACTTC
>TRBJ2-3|TRBV27|.|.
CASSVGRAGQDTQYF
TGTGCCAGCAGTGTTGGGCGGGCGGGTCAGGATACGCAGTATTTT
>TRBJ2-2|TRBV24-1|.|few
CAATGNTGELFF
TGTGCCGCCACAGGGAACACCGGGGAGCTGTTTTTT
>TRBJ2-7|TRBV7-9|TRBD2|.
CASSGFAPGTSSYEQYF
TGTGCCAGCAGCGGATTCGCTCCCGGGACTAGCTCCTACGAGCAGTACTTC
>TRBJ2-2|TRBV9|TRBD1|.
CASSHGGQDAGELFF
TGTGCCAGCAGCCACGGGGGACAGGATGCCGGGGAGCTGTTTTTT
>TRBJ2-7|TRBV5-4|.|.
CASSLGAWEQYF
TGTGCCAGCAGCTTGGGAGCTTGGGAGCAGTACTTC
>TRBJ2-2|TRBV10-3|TRBD2|many
CAIGKRENTGELFF
TGTGCCATCGGCAAGCGGGAGAACACCGGGGAGCTGTTTTTT
>TRBJ2-1|TRBV9|TRBD2|many
CASSVTSGRQDEQFF
TGTGCCAGCAGCGTGACTAGCGGGAGGCAGGATGAGCAGTTCTTC
>TRBJ2-2|TRBV7-9|TRBD1|.
CASSQTGTGGSGELFF
TGTGCCAGCAGCCAAACCGGGACAGGGGGATCCGGGGAGCTGTTTTTT
>TRBJ2-7|TRBV19|TRBD1|.
CASSINRGREQYF
TGTGCCAGTAGTATCAACAGGGGGCGTGAGCAGTACTTC
>TRBJ2-6|TRBV6-2/TRBV6-3|.|.
CASSRGTTEVLTF
TGTGCCAGCAGTCGGGGAACGACAGAAGTCCTGACTTTC
>TRBJ2-7|TRBV20-1|.|many
CSASDSYEQYF
TGCAGTGCTAGCGACTCCTACGAGCAGTACTTC
>TRBJ1-2|TRBV11-2|.|.
CASSTQPVGYTF
TGTGCCAGCAGCACCCAACCCGTAGGCTACACCTTC
>TRBJ2-3|TRBV7-9|.|.
CASSLREKGADTQYF
TGTGCCAGCAGCCTCCGGGAGAAGGGGGCAGATACGCAGTATTTT
>TRBJ1-1|TRBV7-9|.|.
CASSSQGVNTEAFF
TGTGCCAGCAGCTCCCAGGGTGTGAACACTGAAGCTTTCTTT
>TRBJ2-5|TRBV4-2|TRBD2|.
CVNKGAGEGETQYF
TGTGTGAATAAGGGCGCGGGAGAAGGCGAGACCCAGTACTTC
>TRBJ2-7|TRBV7-2|.|.
CASSPRVSGSYEQYF
TGTGCCAGCAGCCCCCGGGTAAGCGGATCCTACGAGCAGTACTTC
>TRBJ2-2|TRBV5-5|.|many
CASTLIGGINTGELFF
TGTGCCAGCACCCTCATAGGCGGGATTAACACCGGGGAGCTGTTTTTT
>TRBJ2-3|TRBV20-1|.|few
CSASPDLTDTQYF
TGCAGTGCTAGTCCGGATCTGACAGATACGCAGTATTTT
>TRBJ2-5|TRBV6-6|TRBD2|.
CASSGRVSAVTQYF
TGTGCCAGCAGCGGGAGGGTGAGCGCAGTCACCCAGTACTTC
>TRBJ2-7|TRBV5-1|TRBD2|.
CASSLSGGASREQYF
TGCGCCAGCAGCTTGTCGGGGGGTGCCAGTCGCGAGCAGTACTTC
>TRBJ1-4|TRBV12-3/TRBV12-4|.|few
CASSSNPNEKLFF
TGTGCCAGCAGCTCGAACCCTAATGAAAAACTGTTTTTT
>TRBJ2-2|TRBV20-1|TRBD2|few
CSARDWLAGATGELFF
TGCAGTGCTAGAGATTGGCTAGCGGGAGCCACCGGGGAGCTGTTTTTT
>TRBJ1-2|TRBV5-6|TRBD1|few
CASSPGQAPYGYTF
TGTGCCAGCAGTCCTGGACAGGCCCCCTATGGCTACACCTTC
>TRBJ1-4|TRBV3-1|.|few
CASSHGRDTLRTNEKLFF
TGTGCCAGCAGCCACGGCAGGGACACGCTGAGAACTAATGAAAAACTGTTTTTT
>TRBJ2-3|TRBV6-2/TRBV6-3|.|.
CASSQTTDTQYF
TGTGCCAGCAGTCAAACCACAGATACGCAGTATTTT
>TRBJ2-5|TRBV28|.|many
CASSPPGRSVTQYF
TGTGCCAGCAGTCCCCCGGGACGGTCGGTGACCCAGTACTTC
>TRBJ2-7|TRBV6-2/TRBV6-3|TRBD2|.
CASSYFEREGEQYF
TGTGCCAGCAGTTATTTCGAGCGGGAGGGCGAGCAGTACTTC
>TRBJ1-6|TRBV18|.|.
CASSPKQYNSPLHF
TGTGCCAGCTCACCAAAGCAGTATAATTCACCCCTCCACTTT